This T cell receptor beta chain was identified in a study of blood T cells in healthy people across ages. The authors ran a second PCR of roughly 6 to 12 cycles using a sample-barcoded 5' primer and a J-beta primer mix. At least 2.5 million CDR3-containing paired-end reads were obtained per sample. From the 5' RACE reads, TCRdb called clonotypes with MiXCR, one entry per CDR3 protein. The table records around 990,000 distinct CDR3 sequences, more than 30% of them present only once. The CDR3 consists of 15 residues. V gave up 2 bases and J gave up 9 bases; unmatched junction bases: 8. Looked up from germline, CDR1 is DFQATT and CDR2 is SNEGSKA (reference sequence). Collection of approximately 9.3 milliliters of peripheral blood was performed for each donor.

The chain employs TRBV20-1 and TRBJ2-1; 12 nucleotides match TRBD2. Sequenced input: blood. The sequence was collected from a man aged 18 to 29 in good health. CDR3 in amino acids: CSARPSGGGLCEQFF. CDR3 sequence (DNA): TGCAGTGCTAGACCTAGCGGGGGGGGCCTGTGTGAGCAGTTCTTC.